The clone carrying this TCR beta chain was observed once. Its specificity is unknown. This sample is drawn from a study of cytomegalovirus exposure and HLA in healthy donors. Study observations and caveats: A reported reduction in N-insertions relative to the approximately 640-donor mean was seen in an Asian-associated ancestry cluster in a later analysis. Researchers reported in a later analysis that common viral pathogens appeared linked to several top clusters.

In the PCR, 60 Vbeta and 13 Jbeta primers were used. Sequencing was performed with immunoSEQ multiplex PCR; in TCRdb, only in-frame clones are kept and a portion is missing. The sample includes 120,000 or so clones, roughly 78% of them seen just once. CDR1 SGHTA and CDR2 FQGNSA come from the germline V gene. The CDR3 has 16 amino acids. Trimming pared 1 base from V and 0 bases from J, leaving 12 bases between. This TCR was recovered from a woman in her thirties or forties in good health and CMV-seronegative. Sequenced material: PBMCs. The chain joins TRBV7-2 to TRBJ1-1, with a possible D match to TRBD1 (6 bases). In DNA, the CDR3 is TGTGCCAGCAGCTTAGTCTCAGGGGTAATGAACACTGAAGCTTTCTTT. Its protein is CASSLVSGVMNTEAFF.